These 10 T cell receptor beta chains were sequenced from one sample in a study of blood T cell repertoires in COVID-19. Produced via immunoSEQ multiplex PCR; TCRdb's table is partial and in-frame only. The table lists 90,000 to 130,000 clones, 76% of them singletons. Sequenced: peripheral blood. Receptors originate from a woman at least 80 years old with acute or convalescent COVID-19.

The V gene is TRBV28, the J gene TRBJ1-2, with D unclear. The V end was cut by 2 bases, the J end by 4 bases, with 5 bases between. The CDR3 has 12 amino acids. Germline-derived CDR1 and CDR2 are MDHEN and SYDVKM. Here the CDR3 reads CASSLGLYGYTF. CDR3 DNA sequence: TGTGCCAGCAGTTTAGGCCTCTATGGCTACACCTTC.

V gene TRBV9 combines with J gene TRBJ1-1; D is possibly TRBD1 (6 bases). The V gene's germline CDR1 is SGDLS and CDR2 YYNGEE. V lost 4 bases to trimming and J lost 5 bases, with 12 bases between them. This CDR3 spans 13 amino acids. CDR3 amino acids: CASSPRTATEAFF. The DNA of the CDR3 is TGTGCCAGCAGCCCCAGGACAGCGACTGAAGCTTTCTTT.

The table lists this clone with a count of one. The V gene is TRBV5-4, the J gene TRBJ2-5, with TRBD2 as a possible D gene (5 bases). The CDR3 covers 14 residues. Trimming pared 4 bases from V and 1 base from J, leaving 11 bases between. Germline CDR1 SGHNT, CDR2 YYREEE (reference sequence). The CDR3 bases are TGTGCCAGCAGCGCGGGTCGGGTCCAAGAGACCCAGTACTTC. Its translation: CASSAGRVQETQYF.

The chain is built from TRBV5-1 and TRBJ1-1, with D perhaps TRBD1 (6 bases). This CDR3 has 16 residues. V lost 4 bases, J lost 1 base, and 17 bases lay in between. Germline V gene data show CDR1 as SGHRS and CDR2 as YFSETQ. As DNA, the CDR3 is TGCGCCAGCAGCCGGAATGCGGGGGGCGGGAACACTGAAGCTTTCTTT. It codes for CASSRNAGGGNTEAFF.

The chain joins TRBV4-3 to TRBJ2-2, with 7 bases fitting TRBD1. The CDR3 loop spans 14 amino acids. V was clipped by 6 bases and J by 1 base; unmatched bases: 2. From germline, CDR1 is LGHNA and CDR2 YSLEER. The CDR3 bases are TGCGCCAGCAGTCGGGACAGGAACACCGGGGAGCTGTTTTTT. This codes for CASSRDRNTGELFF.

The rearrangement joins TRBV7-3 to TRBJ2-1; D remains unclear. From germline, CDR1 is SGHTA and CDR2 FQGTGA. This CDR3 comprises 16 residues. V lost 5 bases and J 8 bases, leaving 22 bases between the germline ends. The DNA of the CDR3 is TGTGCCAGCAGCCCGACGCCCGGGTCCCGTCGGGATGAGCAGTTCTTC. Residues: CASSPTPGSRRDEQFF.

In regard to this clone: One end of the junction varies from germline; a read error may be responsible. This sequence joins TRBV5-5 and TRBJ2-7, with TRBD2 matching over 12 bases. Germline-derived CDR1 and CDR2 are SGHKS and YYEKEE (reference sequence). The length of the CDR3 is 16 residues. CDR3 DNA sequence: TGTGCCAGCAGCCCAACCCTAGCGGGGGGGCCGTACGGGCAGTACTTC. Translating it yields CASSPTLAGGPYGQYF. Complete variable domain (other parts from reference TRBV5-5 and TRBJ2-7): DAGVTQSPTHLIKTRGQQVTLRCSPISGHKSVSWYQQVLGQGPQFIFQYYEKEERGRGNFPDRFSARQFPNYSSELNVNALLLGDSALYLCASSPTLAGGPYGQYFGPGTRLTVT.

The chain uses TRBV28 and TRBJ1-1; 7 nucleotides agree with TRBD1. CDR3 length: 15 residues. Losses at the gene ends were 6 bases for V and 0 bases for J; bases not matched to a gene: 7. Germline V gives CDR1 MDHEN, CDR2 SYDVKM. In DNA, the CDR3 is TGTGCCAGCAGCCCAAACAGGGGCATGAACACTGAAGCTTTCTTT. Encoded protein: CASSPNRGMNTEAFF.

The chain recombines TRBV2 with TRBJ1-2; 7 bases line up with TRBD1. Trimming at V came to 5 bases and at J to 5 bases, leaving 2 bases not matched to a gene. Germline loops: CDR1 SNHLY, CDR2 FYNNEI. This CDR3 is built from 12 residues. The chain's CDR3 is CASSPTGYGYTF. CDR3 DNA: TGTGCCAGCAGTCCGACAGGGTATGGCTACACCTTC.

This clone was found many times. V is TRBV3-1 (or the pseudogene TRBV3-2) and J is TRBJ2-3; 9 nucleotides match TRBD2. V gave up 4 bases and J gave up 3 bases; unmatched junction bases: 8. The CDR3 is 16 residues long. The V gene's germline CDR1 is LGHDT and CDR2 YNNKEL (reference sequence). CDR3 in DNA: TGTGCCAGCAGCCCGGGTAGTAGCGGGGGTACAGATACGCAGTATTTT. This encodes CASSPGSSGGTDTQYF.